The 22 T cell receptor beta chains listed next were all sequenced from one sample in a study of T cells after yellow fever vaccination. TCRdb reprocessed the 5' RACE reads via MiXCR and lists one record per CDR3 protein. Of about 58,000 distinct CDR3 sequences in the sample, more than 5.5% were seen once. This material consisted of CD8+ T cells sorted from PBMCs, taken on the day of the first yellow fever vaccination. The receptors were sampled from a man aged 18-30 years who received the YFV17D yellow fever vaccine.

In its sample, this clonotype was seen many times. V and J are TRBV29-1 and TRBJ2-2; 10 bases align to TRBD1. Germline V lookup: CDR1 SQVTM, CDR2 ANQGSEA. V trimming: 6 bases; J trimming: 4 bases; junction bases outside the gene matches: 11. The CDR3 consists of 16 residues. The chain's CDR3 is CSVKPTGTGVTGELFF. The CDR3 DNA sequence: TGCAGCGTCAAACCGACCGGGACAGGGGTCACCGGGGAGCTGTTTTTT.

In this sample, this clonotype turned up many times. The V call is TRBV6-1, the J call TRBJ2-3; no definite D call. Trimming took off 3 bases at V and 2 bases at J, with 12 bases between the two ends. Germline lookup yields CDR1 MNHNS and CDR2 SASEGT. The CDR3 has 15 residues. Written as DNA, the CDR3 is TGTGCCAGCAGTGACGGGCAGGCCCACACAGATACGCAGTATTTT. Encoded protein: CASSDGQAHTDTQYF.

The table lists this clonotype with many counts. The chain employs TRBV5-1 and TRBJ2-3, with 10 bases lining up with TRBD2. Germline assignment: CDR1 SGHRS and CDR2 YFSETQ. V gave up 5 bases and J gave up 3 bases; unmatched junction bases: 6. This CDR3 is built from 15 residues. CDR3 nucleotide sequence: TGCGCCAGCAGGTTAACTAGCGGGGCGACAGATACGCAGTATTTT. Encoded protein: CASRLTSGATDTQYF.

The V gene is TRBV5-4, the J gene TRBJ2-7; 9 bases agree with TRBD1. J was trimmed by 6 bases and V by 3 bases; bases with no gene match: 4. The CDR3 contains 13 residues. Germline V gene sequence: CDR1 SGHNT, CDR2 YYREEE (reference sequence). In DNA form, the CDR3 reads TGTGCCAGCAGCTGGGGGACAGGGAGCGAGCAGTACTTC. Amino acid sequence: CASSWGTGSEQYF. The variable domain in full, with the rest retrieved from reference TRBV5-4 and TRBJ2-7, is ETGVTQSPTHLIKTRGQQVTLRCSSQSGHNTVSWYQQALGQGPQFIFQYYREEENGRGNFPPRFSGLQFPNYSSELNVNALELDDSALYLCASSWGTGSEQYFGPGTRLTVT.

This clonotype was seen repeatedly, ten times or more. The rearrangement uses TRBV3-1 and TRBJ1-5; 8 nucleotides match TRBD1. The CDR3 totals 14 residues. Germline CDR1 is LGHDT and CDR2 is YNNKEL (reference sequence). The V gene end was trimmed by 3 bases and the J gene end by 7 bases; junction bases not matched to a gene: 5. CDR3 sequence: CASSQRTGTQPQHF. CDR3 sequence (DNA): TGTGCCAGCAGCCAGCGGACAGGGACCCAGCCCCAGCATTTT. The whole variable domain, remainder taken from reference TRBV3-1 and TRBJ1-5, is DTAVSQTPKYLVTQMGNDKSIKCEQNLGHDTMYWYKQDSKKFLKIMFSYNNKELIINETVPNRFSPKSPDKAHLNLHINSLELGDSAVYFCASSQRTGTQPQHFGDGTRLSIL.

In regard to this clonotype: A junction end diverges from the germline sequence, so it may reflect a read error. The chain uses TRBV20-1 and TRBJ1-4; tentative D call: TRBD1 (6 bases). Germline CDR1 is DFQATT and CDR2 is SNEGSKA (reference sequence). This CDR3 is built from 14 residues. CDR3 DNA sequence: TGCAGTGCAAGGCGGGACACCACTAATGAAAAACTGCTTTTT. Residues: CSARRDTTNEKLLF.

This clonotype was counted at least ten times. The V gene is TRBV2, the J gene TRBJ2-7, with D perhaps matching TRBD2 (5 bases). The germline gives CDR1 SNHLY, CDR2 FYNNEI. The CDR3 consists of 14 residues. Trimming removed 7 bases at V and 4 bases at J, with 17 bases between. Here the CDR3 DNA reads TGTGCCAGCACCGCTAACCTAGCCCCATACGAGCAGTACGTC. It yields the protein CASTANLAPYEQYV.

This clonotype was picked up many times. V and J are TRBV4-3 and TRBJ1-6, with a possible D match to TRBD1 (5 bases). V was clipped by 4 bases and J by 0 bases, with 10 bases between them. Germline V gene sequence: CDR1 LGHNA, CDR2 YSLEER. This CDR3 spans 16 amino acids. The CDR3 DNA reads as TGCGCCAGCAGCCCCCGACAGTCCTCCTATAATTCACCCCTCCACTTT. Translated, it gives CASSPRQSSYNSPLHF.

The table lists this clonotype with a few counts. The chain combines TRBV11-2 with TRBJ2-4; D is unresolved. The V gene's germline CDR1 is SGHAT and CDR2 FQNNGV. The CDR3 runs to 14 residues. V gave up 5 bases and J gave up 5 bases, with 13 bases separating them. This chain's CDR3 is CASSRRTPENIQYF. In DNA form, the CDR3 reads TGTGCCAGCAGCCGCCGGACCCCTGAAAACATTCAGTACTTC.

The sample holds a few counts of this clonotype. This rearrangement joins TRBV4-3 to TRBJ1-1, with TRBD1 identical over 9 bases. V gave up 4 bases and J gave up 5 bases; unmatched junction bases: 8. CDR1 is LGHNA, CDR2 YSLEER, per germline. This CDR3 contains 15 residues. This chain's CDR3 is CASSRKGQGGTEAFF. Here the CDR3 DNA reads TGCGCCAGCAGCCGGAAGGGACAGGGAGGGACTGAAGCTTTCTTT.

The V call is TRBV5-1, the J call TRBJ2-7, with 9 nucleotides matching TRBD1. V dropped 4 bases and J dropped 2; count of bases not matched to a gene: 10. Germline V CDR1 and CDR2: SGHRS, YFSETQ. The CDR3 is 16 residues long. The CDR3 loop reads CASSLGQGPSTYEQYF. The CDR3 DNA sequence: TGCGCCAGCAGCCTAGGACAGGGGCCCTCCACCTACGAGCAGTACTTC.

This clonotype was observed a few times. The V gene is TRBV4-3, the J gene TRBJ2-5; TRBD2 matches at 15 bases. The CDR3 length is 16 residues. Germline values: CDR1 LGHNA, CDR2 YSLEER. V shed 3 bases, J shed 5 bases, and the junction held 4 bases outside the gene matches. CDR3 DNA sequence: TGCGCCAGCAGCCAGGCCGGGACTAGCGGGGGGGAGACCCAGTACTTC. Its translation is CASSQAGTSGGETQYF.

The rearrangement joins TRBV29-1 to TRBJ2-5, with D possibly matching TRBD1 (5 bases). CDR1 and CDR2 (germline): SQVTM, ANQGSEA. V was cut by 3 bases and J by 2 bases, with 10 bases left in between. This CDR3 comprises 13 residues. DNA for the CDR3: TGCAGCGTTGACCAGGGCTTTCAAGAGACCCAGTACTTC. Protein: CSVDQGFQETQYF. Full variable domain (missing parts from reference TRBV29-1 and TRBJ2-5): SAVISQKPSRDICQRGTSLTIQCQVDSQVTMMFWYRQQPGQSLTLIATANQGSEATYESGFVIDKFPISRPNLTFSTLTVSNMSPEDSSIYLCSVDQGFQETQYFGPGTRLLVL.

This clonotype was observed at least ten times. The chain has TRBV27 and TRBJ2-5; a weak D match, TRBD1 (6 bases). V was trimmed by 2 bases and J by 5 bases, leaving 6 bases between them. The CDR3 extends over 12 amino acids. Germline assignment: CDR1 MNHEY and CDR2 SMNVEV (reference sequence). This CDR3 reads CASSLRGETQYF. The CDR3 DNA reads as TGTGCCAGCAGTTTAAGGGGGGAGACCCAGTACTTC.

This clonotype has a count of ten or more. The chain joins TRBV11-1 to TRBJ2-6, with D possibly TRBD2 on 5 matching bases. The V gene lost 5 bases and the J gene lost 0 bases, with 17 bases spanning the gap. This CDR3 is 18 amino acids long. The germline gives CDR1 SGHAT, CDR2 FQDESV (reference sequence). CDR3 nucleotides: TGTGCCAGCAGCCTTAGCGTGGACTCTACCTCTGGGGCCAACGTCCTGACTTTC. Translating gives CASSLSVDSTSGANVLTF.

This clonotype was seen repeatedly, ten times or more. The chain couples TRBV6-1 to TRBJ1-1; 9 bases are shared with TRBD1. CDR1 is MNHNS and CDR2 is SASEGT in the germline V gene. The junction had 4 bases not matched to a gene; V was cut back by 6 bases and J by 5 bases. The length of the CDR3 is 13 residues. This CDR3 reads CASRTGGSTEAFF. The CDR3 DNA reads TGTGCCAGCAGGACAGGGGGAAGTACTGAAGCTTTCTTT.

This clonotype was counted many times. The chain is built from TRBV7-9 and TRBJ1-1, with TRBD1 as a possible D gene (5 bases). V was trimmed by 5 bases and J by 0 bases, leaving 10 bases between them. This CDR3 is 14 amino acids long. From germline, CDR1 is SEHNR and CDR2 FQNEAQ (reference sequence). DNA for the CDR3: TGTGCCAGCAGCACGACAGTTATGAACACTGAAGCTTTCTTT. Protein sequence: CASSTTVMNTEAFF.

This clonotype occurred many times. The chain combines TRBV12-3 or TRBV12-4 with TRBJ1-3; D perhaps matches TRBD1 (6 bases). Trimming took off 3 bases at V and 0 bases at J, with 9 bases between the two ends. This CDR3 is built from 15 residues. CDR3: CASSLGGGSGNTIYF. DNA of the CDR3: TGTGCCAGCAGTTTGGGGGGCGGCTCTGGAAACACCATATATTTT.

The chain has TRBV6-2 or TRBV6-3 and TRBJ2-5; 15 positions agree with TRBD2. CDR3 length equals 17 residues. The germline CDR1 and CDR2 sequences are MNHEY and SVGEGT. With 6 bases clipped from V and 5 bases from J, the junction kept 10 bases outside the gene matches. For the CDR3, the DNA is TGTGCCAGCAGGGGACTAGCGGGGGGCCCTGGGTTGGAGACCCAGTACTTC. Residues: CASRGLAGGPGLETQYF.

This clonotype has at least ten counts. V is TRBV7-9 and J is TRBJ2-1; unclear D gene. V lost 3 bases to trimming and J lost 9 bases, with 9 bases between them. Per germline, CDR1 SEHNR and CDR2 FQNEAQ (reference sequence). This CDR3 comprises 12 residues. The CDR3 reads CASSLGETEQFF. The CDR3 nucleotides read TGTGCCAGCAGCTTGGGCGAGACTGAGCAGTTCTTC.

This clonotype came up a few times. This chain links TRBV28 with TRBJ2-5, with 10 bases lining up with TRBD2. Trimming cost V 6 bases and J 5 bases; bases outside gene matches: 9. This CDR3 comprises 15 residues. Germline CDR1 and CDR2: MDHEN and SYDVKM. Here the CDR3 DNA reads TGTGCCAGCAGACCACTAGCGGGGAACGGTGAGACCCAGTACTTC. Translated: CASRPLAGNGETQYF. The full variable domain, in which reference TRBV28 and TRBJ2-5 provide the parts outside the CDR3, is DVKVTQSSRYLVKRTGEKVFLECVQDMDHENMFWYRQDPGLGLRLIYFSYDVKMKEKGDIPEGYSVSREKKERFSLILESASTNQTSMYLCASRPLAGNGETQYFGPGTRLLVL.

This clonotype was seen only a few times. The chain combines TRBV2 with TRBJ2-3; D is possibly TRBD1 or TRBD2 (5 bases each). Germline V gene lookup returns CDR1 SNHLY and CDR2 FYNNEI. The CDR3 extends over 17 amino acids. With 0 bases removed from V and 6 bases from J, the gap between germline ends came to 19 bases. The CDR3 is CASSEAGTLVGVDTQYF. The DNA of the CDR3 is TGTGCCAGCAGTGAAGCGGGAACTTTGGTGGGGGTCGATACGCAGTATTTT.